The rows below give T cell receptor beta chains drawn from one sample of a study of cytomegalovirus exposure and HLA in healthy donors. Assay: immunoSEQ multiplex PCR; the TCRdb copy retains only in-frame clones and omits some. In all, the sample yields roughly 120,000 clones. The sample taken for sequencing was PBMCs. These receptors originate from a man aged 40-55 years in good health and CMV-seropositive. Each CDR3 is given with its conserved first and last residue. D genes are given only for firm matches.

J gene | V gene | D gene | CDR3 DNA | CDR3 protein
TRBJ2-7 | TRBV5-6 | TRBD2 | TGTGCCAGCAGCCAGGGACTAGCGGCTCTCGAGCAGTACTTC | CASSQGLAALEQYF
TRBJ1-4 | TRBV7-9 | - | TGTGCCAGCAGCTTAGGGAGAGGGCCAAGTGAAAAACTGTTTTTT | CASSLGRGPSEKLFF
TRBJ2-2 | TRBV28 | - | TGTGCCAGCAACAGAAGAAAGGACACCGGGGAGCTGTTTTTT | CASNRRKDTGELFF
TRBJ2-7 | TRBV9 | TRBD2 | TGTGCCAGCAGCGTGGGGACTAGCGGTTCCTACGAGCAGTACTTC | CASSVGTSGSYEQYF
TRBJ1-2 | TRBV4-3 | - | TGCGCCAGCAGCCAAGAAGTCAGCGCTAACTATGGCTACACCTTC | CASSQEVSANYGYTF
TRBJ1-4 | TRBV30 | TRBD1 | TGTGCCTGGAGTGAAATACAGGGGATCGGAAAACTGTTTTTT | CAWSEIQGIGKLFF
TRBJ1-2 | TRBV28 | - | TGTGCCGGCAGTTCTGCCCCGGGACTTTCTTATGGCTACACCTTC | CAGSSAPGLSYGYTF
TRBJ2-2 | TRBV4-1 | - | TGCGCCAGCAGCCTCCGGACTGCCGTAGAGGGCGGGGAGCTGTTTTTT | CASSLRTAVEGGELFF
TRBJ2-3 | TRBV6-1 | - | TGTGCCAGCAGTGAAGGCGGTAAAACAGATACGCAGTATTTT | CASSEGGKTDTQYF
TRBJ2-6 | TRBV5-4 | TRBD1 | TGTGCCAGCAGCTTGGCGGGACAGGGAACACCCGGGGCCAACGTCCTGACTTTC | CASSLAGQGTPGANVLTF
TRBJ2-2 | TRBV10-2 | - | TGCGCCACCACCTTAACCGGGGCCGGGGAGCTGTTTTTT | CATTLTGAGELFF
TRBJ1-2 | TRBV6-5 | - | TGTGCCAGCAGTCCACGGGGGGGGCGCCCACCGGGCTACACCTTC | CASSPRGGRPPGYTF
TRBJ2-2 | TRBV9 | - | TGTGCCAGCAGCGTAGTCATGGGGGAGCTGTTTTTT | CASSVVMGELFF
TRBJ2-4 | TRBV29-1 | - | TGCAGCGTTGACGGAAGGGGCAAAAACATTCAGTACTTC | CSVDGRGKNIQYF
TRBJ2-5 | TRBV14 | TRBD1 | TGTGCCAGCAGCCAAGATCATCAGGGGGTGCAAGAGACCCAGTACTTC | CASSQDHQGVQETQYF
TRBJ1-2 | TRBV5-6 | TRBD1 | TGTGCCAGCAGCTTGGCGACAGGGGGGTATGGCTACACCTTC | CASSLATGGYGYTF
TRBJ1-2 | TRBV25-1 | TRBD1 | TGTGCCAGCTCTACAGGGGGCGCGATCAACTATGGCTACACCTTC | CASSTGGAINYGYTF
TRBJ1-4 | TRBV7-9 | TRBD1 | TGTGCCAGCAGCTTCGACAGGGGAGGTGAAAAACTGTTTTTT | CASSFDRGGEKLFF
TRBJ2-2 | TRBV27 | TRBD2 | TGTGCCAGCACACCGGGGGGAGTTCGCACCGGGGAGCTGTTTTTT | CASTPGGVRTGELFF
TRBJ2-7 | TRBV7-2 | - | TGTGCCAGCAGCAGAACCGGGTCTTCTCAATACGAGCAGTACTTC | CASSRTGSSQYEQYF
TRBJ1-2 | TRBV10-3 | TRBD1 | TGTGCCATCAGCCCCGGACAGGGTGACTATGGCTACACCTTC | CAISPGQGDYGYTF
TRBJ2-2 | TRBV27 | TRBD2 | TGTGCCAGCAGTTTATTTACTAGCGGGACCGGGGAGCTGTTTTTT | CASSLFTSGTGELFF
TRBJ1-1 | TRBV2 | - | TGTGCCAGCAGTGACGGGACACTTGCTGAAGCTTTCTTT | CASSDGTLAEAFF